This entry is about one T cell receptor beta chain. From germline, CDR1 is SGHDT and CDR2 YYEEEE. This CDR3 region has 15 residues. The V gene end was trimmed by 0 bases and the J gene end by 0 bases; junction bases not matched to a gene: 0. The data belong to a study of blood T cell repertoires in COVID-19. Study details: Spain, Italy and the United States supplied samples that represented acute and convalescent COVID-19. The cDNA or gDNA used as material had been derived from T cells, B-cell-depleted T cells, or PBMCs.

Original methodology: Scientists estimated how many nucleated cells there were by amplifying reference gene primers. Data came from immunoSEQ multiplex PCR; TCRdb stores just in-frame clones and leaves some out. D and trimming come from the DNA, and the V and J calls and clone size come from that table. The repertoire holds some 200,000 clones, with 85% to 90% as singletons. The specimen sequenced was peripheral blood. This clonotype originated in a woman in her late teens or twenties who had recovered from COVID-19. The chain is built from TRBV5-6 and TRBJ2-1; 7 bases match TRBD2. CDR3: CASSLGTSSYNEQFF. DNA of the CDR3: TGTGCCAGCAGCTTGGGGACTAGCTCCTACAATGAGCAGTTCTTC.